The rows below give T cell receptor beta chains drawn from one sample of a study of post-analysis software for immune sequencing data. One entry per CDR3 protein, called by TCRdb with MiXCR from the PCR reads. The table includes more than 500,000 distinct CDR3 sequences, about a third detected once. Specimen: blood. These receptors were collected from a girl between 2 and 17 years old with multiple sclerosis. The CDR3 runs from the conserved cysteine through the conserved F or W. Fields, in order: J gene, clone size, CDR3 length, D gene, V gene, CDR3 DNA, CDR3 protein. A D gene is named only where the DNA matches it firmly. Rows give clone size only sometimes, using once, few, many, or a class for an expanded clone.

>TRBJ2-7|NA|14|TRBD1|TRBV5-5
TGTGCCAGCAGTCGACGGGACAGGGGCCACGAGCAGTACTTC
CASSRRDRGHEQYF
>TRBJ2-3|once|15|NA|TRBV12-3/TRBV12-4
TGTGCCATCAGACAGACTTCGACTAGGGGAGATACGCAGTATTTT
CAIRQTSTRGDTQYF
>TRBJ2-1|NA|14|TRBD1|TRBV5-1
TGCGCCAGCAGCTTGGGACAGGGCGGCGAGACCCAGTTCTTC
CASSLGQGGETQFF
>TRBJ2-5|NA|13|NA|TRBV2
TGTGCCAGCAGCTCCAACGGACCCGGAGGGCAGTACTTC
CASSSNGPGGQYF
>TRBJ2-1|NA|14|NA|TRBV9
TGTGCCAGCAGCGCTCGGGACTTCTACAATGAGCAGTTCTTC
CASSARDFYNEQFF
>TRBJ2-1|NA|14|NA|TRBV6-1
TGTGCCAGCAGTCAAGGGGGGGCCAACAATGAGCAGTTCTTC
CASSQGGANNEQFF
>TRBJ1-2|few|13|NA|TRBV5-1
TGCGCCAGCAGCTTGGGGGAGGACTATGGCTACACCTTC
CASSLGEDYGYTF
>TRBJ2-1|few|14|TRBD1|TRBV20-1
TGCAGTGCTAAGGCCCCCGAGACAGGGAATGAGCAGTTCTTC
CSAKAPETGNEQFF
>TRBJ2-5|few|14|NA|TRBV20-1
TGCAGCTTCACTCCGGGCCAGCAACAAGAGACCCAGTACTTC
CSFTPGQQQETQYF
>TRBJ2-6|few|18|TRBD1|TRBV5-1
TGCGCCAGCAGCGGCCGGGGGACAGGGGGCACTGGGGCCAACGTCCTGACTTTC
CASSGRGTGGTGANVLTF
>TRBJ2-3|few|11|NA|TRBV5-4
TGTGCCAGCAGCTTGGGGGGCGTGCAGTATTTT
CASSLGGVQYF
>TRBJ1-2|NA|13|NA|TRBV5-8
TGTGCCAGCAGCCCGGACGGGTTTAGTGGCTACACCTTC
CASSPDGFSGYTF
>TRBJ1-2|NA|13|NA|TRBV3-1
TGTGCCAGCAGCCATCCGGGGTACGATGGCTACACCTTC
CASSHPGYDGYTF
>TRBJ2-2|NA|16|NA|TRBV11-2
TGTGCCAGCAGCCCTCTCCAGGGGAGGAACACCGGGGAGCTGTTTTTT
CASSPLQGRNTGELFF
>TRBJ2-1|NA|17|TRBD2|TRBV5-1
TGCGCCAGCAGCTTGAATTCGGCGGGGGGGAGCTGGGGTGAGCAGTTCTTC
CASSLNSAGGSWGEQFF
>TRBJ2-5|few|14|NA|TRBV7-6
TGTGCCAGCAGCTTAAGGCCTGATAAAGAGACCCAGTACTTC
CASSLRPDKETQYF
>TRBJ2-7|NA|14|TRBD1|TRBV9
TGTGCCAGCAGCAAGACAGGGCTTTGCTACGAGCAGTACTTC
CASSKTGLCYEQYF
>TRBJ1-2|NA|12|NA|TRBV12-3/TRBV12-4
TGTGCCAGCCAAGACAGGCACTATGGCTACACCTTC
CASQDRHYGYTF
>TRBJ1-1|few|12|NA|TRBV20-1
TGCAGTGCTAGAGATTCAAACACTGAAGCTTTCTTT
CSARDSNTEAFF
>TRBJ2-7|NA|13|TRBD1|TRBV2
TGTGCCAGTCTCCGGGACAGGGGCTACGAGCAGTACTTC
CASLRDRGYEQYF
>TRBJ2-1|NA|15|NA|TRBV3-1
TGTGCCAGCAGGCGGGACAGAAGCTCCTACAATGAGCAGTTCTTC
CASRRDRSSYNEQFF
>TRBJ1-1|few|14|TRBD1|TRBV13
TGTGCCAGCAGCGAGGGGACAGCGAACACTGAAGCTTTCTTT
CASSEGTANTEAFF
>TRBJ2-7|many|13|NA|TRBV29-1
TGCAGCGTCCAGGAAGTGATGTCCTACGAGCAGTACTTC
CSVQEVMSYEQYF
>TRBJ1-6|NA|15|NA|TRBV7-6
TGTGCCAGCAGCCCCCGACAAGGGGCTAACTCACCCCTCCACTTT
CASSPRQGANSPLHF
>TRBJ2-1|NA|16|NA|TRBV13
TGTGCCAGCAGCTTAGGCGGTCGGGGGCGATACAATGTGCAGTTCTTC
CASSLGGRGRYNVQFF
>TRBJ1-1|NA|13|NA|TRBV7-9
TGTGCCAGCAGCCAAGTATGGGGTACTGAAGCTTTCTTT
CASSQVWGTEAFF
>TRBJ1-2|NA|15|TRBD1|TRBV20-1
TGCAGTGCTAGACGGGTTCACAGGGGCGAGTATGGCTACACCTTC
CSARRVHRGEYGYTF
>TRBJ1-1|few|14|NA|TRBV15
TGTGCCACCAGCTCCATCCCCCTGAACACTGAAGCTTTCTTT
CATSSIPLNTEAFF
>TRBJ2-7|NA|14|TRBD1|TRBV27
TGTGCCAGCAGTTCCCTCGACAGGGCCTCCGAGCAGTACTTC
CASSSLDRASEQYF
>TRBJ2-7|NA|14|NA|TRBV5-1
TGCGCCAGCAGCTTGGAGCAGGGGTTCTACGAGCAGTACTTC
CASSLEQGFYEQYF
>TRBJ2-3|few|16|NA|TRBV11-2
TGTGCCAGCAGCCCTCTGCGCGGGGGCTCCCGACATACGCAGTATTTT
CASSPLRGGSRHTQYF
>TRBJ2-7|few|15|TRBD1|TRBV3-1
TGTGCCAGCAGCCAAGTGGGACAGGGTTCCCACGAGCAGTACTTC
CASSQVGQGSHEQYF
>TRBJ2-1|NA|13|TRBD1|TRBV6-1
TGTGCCAGCGAACAGGGGGCTTACAATGAGCAGTTCTTC
CASEQGAYNEQFF
>TRBJ2-1|few|16|TRBD2|TRBV27
TGTGCCAGCAGTTTATCGAGGGTAGCGGGGTACAATGAGCAGTTCTTC
CASSLSRVAGYNEQFF
>TRBJ2-1|NA|20|TRBD2|TRBV7-9
TGTGCCAGCAGCTTAACTAGCGGGAAAACCCCGTACTCCTCCTACAATGAGCAGTTCTTC
CASSLTSGKTPYSSYNEQFF
>TRBJ1-5|few|14|TRBD1|TRBV20-1
TGCAGTGCTAGAGTGACAGGGGGCAATCAGCCCCAGCATTTT
CSARVTGGNQPQHF
>TRBJ2-7|few|14|NA|TRBV20-1
TGCAGTGCTAGAGACCCCGGGACCTCCTACGAGCAGTACTTC
CSARDPGTSYEQYF
>TRBJ1-1|NA|15|TRBD1|TRBV2
TGTGCCAGCAGTGTCTTTAAGGGGGCAAGGGCTGAAGCTTTCTTT
CASSVFKGARAEAFF
>TRBJ2-1|few|12|NA|TRBV10-3
TGTGCCATCACCGAGGGGGTGAATGAGCAGTTCTTC
CAITEGVNEQFF
>TRBJ2-1|few|14|NA|TRBV25-1
TGTGCCAGCAGTGAATCTTGGGGGTACAATGAGCAGTTCTTC
CASSESWGYNEQFF
>TRBJ1-2|many|13|NA|TRBV7-2
TGTGCCAGCAGCTTAGAAGTAAACTATGGCTACACCTTC
CASSLEVNYGYTF
>TRBJ2-1|NA|13|TRBD2|TRBV9
TGTGCCAGCAGCGCAGGGACTAGCGGGAAGCAGTTCTTC
CASSAGTSGKQFF
>TRBJ2-5|NA|14|TRBD1|TRBV3-1
TGTGCCAGCAGCCTACAGGGGGAGAGAGAGACCCAGTACTTC
CASSLQGERETQYF
>TRBJ1-5|NA|12|NA|TRBV7-2
TGTGCCAGCAGCTTAACTGGAGTAGCCCAGCATTTT
CASSLTGVAQHF
>TRBJ2-1|NA|13|NA|TRBV5-5
TGTGCCAGCAGCTGGCTGGGTGAGGATGAGCAGTTCTTC
CASSWLGEDEQFF
>TRBJ2-1|few|15|TRBD2|TRBV9
TGTGCCAGCAGCGTAGCGGGGGGGCTGGACAATGAGCAGTTCTTC
CASSVAGGLDNEQFF
>TRBJ1-4|NA|14|TRBD1|TRBV6-5
TGTGCCAGCGCTGGGACAGGGGTTAATGAAAAACTGTTTTTT
CASAGTGVNEKLFF
>TRBJ2-1|NA|16|NA|TRBV5-6
TGTGCCAGCAGCGGACCCGGGCCGAGCTCCTACAATGAGCAGTTCTTC
CASSGPGPSSYNEQFF
>TRBJ1-2|few|14|NA|TRBV6-5
TGTGCCAGCAGTATAGGGGGTACTTCCTATGGCTACACCTTC
CASSIGGTSYGYTF
>TRBJ1-3|NA|13|NA|TRBV20-1
TGCAGTGCCCCCGTGGGGTTTGGAAACACCATATATTTT
CSAPVGFGNTIYF
>TRBJ1-5|NA|15|TRBD1|TRBV7-2
TGTGCCAGCAGCGCCCAGACAGGGCTGGATCAGCCCCAGCATTTT
CASSAQTGLDQPQHF
>TRBJ1-1|NA|11|NA|TRBV21-1
TGTGCCAGCAGCAAACGCGGTTCAGCTTTCTTT
CASSKRGSAFF
>TRBJ2-3|NA|16|TRBD2|TRBV20-1
TGCAGTGCTAGATCCCGGGAGGAGATTATCACAGATACGCAGTATTTT
CSARSREEIITDTQYF